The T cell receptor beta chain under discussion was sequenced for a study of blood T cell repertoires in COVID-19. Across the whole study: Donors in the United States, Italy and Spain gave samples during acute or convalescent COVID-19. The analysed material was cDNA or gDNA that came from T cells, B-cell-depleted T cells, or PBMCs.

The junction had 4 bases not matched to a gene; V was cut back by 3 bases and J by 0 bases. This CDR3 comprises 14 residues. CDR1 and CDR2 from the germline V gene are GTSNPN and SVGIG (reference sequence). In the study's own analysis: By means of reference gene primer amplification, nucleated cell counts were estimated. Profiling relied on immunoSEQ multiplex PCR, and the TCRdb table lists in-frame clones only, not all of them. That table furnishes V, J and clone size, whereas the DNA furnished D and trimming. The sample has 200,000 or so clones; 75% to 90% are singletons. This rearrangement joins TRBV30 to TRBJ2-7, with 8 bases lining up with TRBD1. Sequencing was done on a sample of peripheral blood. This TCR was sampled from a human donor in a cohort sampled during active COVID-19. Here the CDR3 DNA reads TGTGCCTGGAGGGACAGGGCTTCCTCCTACGAGCAGTACTTC. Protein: CAWRDRASSYEQYF.